Only one count was recorded for the clone carrying this TCR beta chain. The data derive from a study of blood T cell repertoires in COVID-19. Across the study: The study drew acute and convalescent COVID-19 samples from the United States, Italy and Spain. From T cells, B-cell-depleted T cells, or PBMCs came the material, which was cDNA or gDNA.

V was shortened by 2 bases and J by 1 base, with 5 bases between the two germline ends. The CDR3 loop spans 13 amino acids. The germline CDR1 and CDR2 sequences are LGHDT and YNNKEL (reference sequence). TCRdb's table, derived via immunoSEQ multiplex PCR, lists solely in-frame clones and lacks some. The data hold fewer than 75,000 clones, with about 82% observed a single time. V gene TRBV3-1 (or the pseudogene TRBV3-2) combines with J gene TRBJ1-1; D is undetermined. The material sequenced was peripheral blood. This receptor was obtained from a man aged 45-60 years with active COVID-19. CDR3 nucleotide sequence: TGTGCCAGCAGCCAAACTGAGAACACTGAAGCTTTCTTT. Encoded protein: CASSQTENTEAFF.